Described below is a single TCR beta chain sequence and its context. This specimen comes from a study of low-dose radiotherapy and immunotherapy resistance in tumors. For the study at large: Every 2 weeks, cohort 1 got 0.5 Gy, reaching 6.5 Gy to the planning target volume. Cyclophosphamide was given intravenously at 200 mg/m2 every two weeks, and each dose came one day before radiation and immunotherapy.

A roughly 20-cycle PCR with a constant-region primer and V-primer adapter amplified TCRs. TCRdb processed the reads anew with MiXCR; each CDR3 protein has one entry. The sample holds over 50,000 distinct CDR3 sequences, approximately 35% seen once. Indicated time point: after trial treatment. Indicated treatment: LDRT plus nivolumab, ipilimumab, low-dose cyclophosphamide and aspirin (RACIN trial). All of the donors were given nivolumab, ipilimumab, aspirin, low-dose cyclophosphamide and low-dose radiotherapy as part of RACIN, a single-arm trial. With V trimmed by 0 bases and J by 2 bases, 4 bases remained unmatched. CDR3 size: 16 residues. Per the germline V gene, CDR1 is SGHNT and CDR2 is YYREEE (reference sequence).

This sequence was found in a male donor with rectosigmoid adenocarcinoma. The chain uses TRBV5-4 and TRBJ2-2; TRBD1 agrees at 7 bases. The sequencing used PBMCs, collected after low-dose radiotherapy plus immunotherapy. The CDR3 DNA follows: TGTGCCAGCAGCTTGGCAGGGACAGCCAACACCGGGGAGCTGTTTTTT. Encoded protein: CASSLAGTANTGELFF.